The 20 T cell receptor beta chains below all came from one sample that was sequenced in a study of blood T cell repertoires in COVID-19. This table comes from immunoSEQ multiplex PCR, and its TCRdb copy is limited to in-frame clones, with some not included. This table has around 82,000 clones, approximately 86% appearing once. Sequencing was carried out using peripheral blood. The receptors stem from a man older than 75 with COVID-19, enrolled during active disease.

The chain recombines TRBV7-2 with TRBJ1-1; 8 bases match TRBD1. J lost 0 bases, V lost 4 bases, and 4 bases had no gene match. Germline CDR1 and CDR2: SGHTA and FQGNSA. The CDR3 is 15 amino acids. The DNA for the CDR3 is TGTGCCAGCAGCTCGACAGGGGCCATGAACACTGAAGCTTTCTTT. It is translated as CASSSTGAMNTEAFF.

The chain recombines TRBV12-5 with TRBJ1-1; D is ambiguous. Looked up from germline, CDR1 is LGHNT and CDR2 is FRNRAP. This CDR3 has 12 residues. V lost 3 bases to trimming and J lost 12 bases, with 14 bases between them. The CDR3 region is CASGFQRRETFF. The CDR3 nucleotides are TGTGCTAGTGGTTTCCAGCGACGCGAAACTTTCTTT.

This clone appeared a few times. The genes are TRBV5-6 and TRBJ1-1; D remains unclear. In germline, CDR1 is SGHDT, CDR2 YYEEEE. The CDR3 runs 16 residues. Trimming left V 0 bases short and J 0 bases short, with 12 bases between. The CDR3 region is CASSLVEGVVNTEAFF. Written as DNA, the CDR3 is TGTGCCAGCAGCTTGGTGGAGGGAGTTGTGAACACTGAAGCTTTCTTT.

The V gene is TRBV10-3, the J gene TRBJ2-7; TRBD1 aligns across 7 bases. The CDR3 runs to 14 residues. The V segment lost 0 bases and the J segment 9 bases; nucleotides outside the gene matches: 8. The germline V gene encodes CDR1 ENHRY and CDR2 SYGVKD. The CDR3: CAISESITGARQYF. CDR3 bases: TGTGCCATCAGTGAGTCGATTACAGGGGCAAGGCAGTACTTC.

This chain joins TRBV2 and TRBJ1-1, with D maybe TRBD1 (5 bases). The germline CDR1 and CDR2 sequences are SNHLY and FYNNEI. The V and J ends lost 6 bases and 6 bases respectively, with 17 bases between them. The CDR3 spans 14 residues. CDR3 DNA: TGTGCCAGCAGCCACAGGCGCCCCTGGGCTGAAGCTTTCTTT. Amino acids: CASSHRRPWAEAFF.

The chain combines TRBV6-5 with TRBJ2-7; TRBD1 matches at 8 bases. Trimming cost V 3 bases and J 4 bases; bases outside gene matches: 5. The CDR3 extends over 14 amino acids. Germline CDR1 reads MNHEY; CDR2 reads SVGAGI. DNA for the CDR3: TGTGCCAGCAGTTATGGCAGGGGGCTATACGAGCAGTACTTC. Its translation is CASSYGRGLYEQYF.

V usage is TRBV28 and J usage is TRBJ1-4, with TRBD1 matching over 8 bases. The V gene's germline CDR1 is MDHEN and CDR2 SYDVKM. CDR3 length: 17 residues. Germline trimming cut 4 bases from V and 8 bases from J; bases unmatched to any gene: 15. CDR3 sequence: CASSSLLHDRGAEKLFF. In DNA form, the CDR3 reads TGTGCCAGCAGTTCCCTCCTCCATGACAGGGGTGCAGAAAAACTGTTTTTT. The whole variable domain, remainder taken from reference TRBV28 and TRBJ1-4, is DVKVTQSSRYLVKRTGEKVFLECVQDMDHENMFWYRQDPGLGLRLIYFSYDVKMKEKGDIPEGYSVSREKKERFSLILESASTNQTSMYLCASSSLLHDRGAEKLFFGSGTQLSVL.

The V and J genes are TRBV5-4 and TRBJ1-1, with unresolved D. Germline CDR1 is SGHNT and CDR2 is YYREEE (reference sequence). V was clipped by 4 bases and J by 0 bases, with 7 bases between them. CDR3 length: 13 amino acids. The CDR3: CASSLNLNTEAFF. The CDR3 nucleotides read TGTGCCAGCAGCCTAAACTTGAACACTGAAGCTTTCTTT.

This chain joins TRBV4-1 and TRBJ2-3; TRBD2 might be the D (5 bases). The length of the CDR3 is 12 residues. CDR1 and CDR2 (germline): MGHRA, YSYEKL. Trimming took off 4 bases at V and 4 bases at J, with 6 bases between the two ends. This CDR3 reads CASSPAADTQYF. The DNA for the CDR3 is TGCGCCAGCAGCCCAGCGGCAGATACGCAGTATTTT.

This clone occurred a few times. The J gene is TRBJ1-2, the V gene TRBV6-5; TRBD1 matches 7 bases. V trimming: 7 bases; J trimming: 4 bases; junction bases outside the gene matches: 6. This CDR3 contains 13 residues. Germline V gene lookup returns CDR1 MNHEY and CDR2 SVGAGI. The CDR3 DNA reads TGTGCCAGCACTATAGGGGGCCTCTATGGCTACACCTTC. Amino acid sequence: CASTIGGLYGYTF.

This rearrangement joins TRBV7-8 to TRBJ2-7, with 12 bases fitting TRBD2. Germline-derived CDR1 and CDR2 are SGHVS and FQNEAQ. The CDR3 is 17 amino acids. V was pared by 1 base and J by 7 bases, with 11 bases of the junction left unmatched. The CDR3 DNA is TGTGCCAGCAGCTTAGTCACCACTAGCGGGGGGCGGAGAGAGCAGTACTTC. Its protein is CASSLVTTSGGRREQYF. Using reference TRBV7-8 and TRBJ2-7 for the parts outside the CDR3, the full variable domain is GAGVSQSPRYKVAKRGQDVALRCDPISGHVSLFWYQQALGQGPEFLTYFQNEAQLDKSGLPSDRFFAERPEGSVSTLKIQRTQQEDSAVYLCASSLVTTSGGRREQYFGPGTRLTVT.

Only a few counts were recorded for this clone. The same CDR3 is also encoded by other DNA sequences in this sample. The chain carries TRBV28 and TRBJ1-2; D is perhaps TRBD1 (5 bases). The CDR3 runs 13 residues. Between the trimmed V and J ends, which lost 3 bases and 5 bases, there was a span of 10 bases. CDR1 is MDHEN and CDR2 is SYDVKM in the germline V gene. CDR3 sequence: CASSFGQGYGYTF. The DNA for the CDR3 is TGTGCCAGCAGTTTTGGTCAGGGATATGGCTACACCTTC.

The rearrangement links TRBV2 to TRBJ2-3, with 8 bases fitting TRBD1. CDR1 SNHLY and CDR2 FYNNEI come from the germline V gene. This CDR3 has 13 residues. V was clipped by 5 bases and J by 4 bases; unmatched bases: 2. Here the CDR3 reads CASSLTGADTQYF. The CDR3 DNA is TGTGCCAGCAGTTTGACAGGGGCAGATACGCAGTATTTT.

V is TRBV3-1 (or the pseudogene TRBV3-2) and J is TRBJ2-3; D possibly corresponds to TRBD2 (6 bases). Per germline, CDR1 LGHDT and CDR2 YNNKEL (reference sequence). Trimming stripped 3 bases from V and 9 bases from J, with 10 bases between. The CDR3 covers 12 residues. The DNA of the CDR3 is TGTGCCAGCAGCCATCCCCGGGAGACGCAGTATTTT. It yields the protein CASSHPRETQYF.

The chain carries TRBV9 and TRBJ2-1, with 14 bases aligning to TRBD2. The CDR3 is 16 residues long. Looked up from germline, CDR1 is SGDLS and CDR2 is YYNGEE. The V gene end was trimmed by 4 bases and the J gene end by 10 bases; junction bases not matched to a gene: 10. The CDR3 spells CASSQKTSGGAEEQFF. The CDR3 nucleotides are TGTGCCAGCAGCCAAAAGACTAGCGGGGGGGCCGAAGAGCAGTTCTTC.

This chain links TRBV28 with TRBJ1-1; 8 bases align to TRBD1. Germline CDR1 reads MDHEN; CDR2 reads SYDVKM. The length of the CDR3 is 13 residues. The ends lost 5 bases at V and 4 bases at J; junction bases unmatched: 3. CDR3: CASSPTGVTEAFF. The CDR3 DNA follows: TGTGCCAGCAGTCCGACAGGGGTCACTGAAGCTTTCTTT.

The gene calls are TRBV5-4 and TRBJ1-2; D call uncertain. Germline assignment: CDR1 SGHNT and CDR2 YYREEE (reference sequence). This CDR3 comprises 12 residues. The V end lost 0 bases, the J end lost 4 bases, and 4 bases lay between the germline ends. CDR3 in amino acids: CASSLDSYGYTF. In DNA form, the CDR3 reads TGTGCCAGCAGCTTGGACAGCTATGGCTACACCTTC. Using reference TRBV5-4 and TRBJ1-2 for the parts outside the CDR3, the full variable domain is ETGVTQSPTHLIKTRGQQVTLRCSSQSGHNTVSWYQQALGQGPQFIFQYYREEENGRGNFPPRFSGLQFPNYSSELNVNALELDDSALYLCASSLDSYGYTFGSGTRLTVV.

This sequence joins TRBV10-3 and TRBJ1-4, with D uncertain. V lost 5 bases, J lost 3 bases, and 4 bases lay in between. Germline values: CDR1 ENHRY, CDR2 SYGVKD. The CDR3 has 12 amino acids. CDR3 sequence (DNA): TGTGCCATCAGTCCTTCTAATGAAAAACTGTTTTTT. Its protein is CAISPSNEKLFF.

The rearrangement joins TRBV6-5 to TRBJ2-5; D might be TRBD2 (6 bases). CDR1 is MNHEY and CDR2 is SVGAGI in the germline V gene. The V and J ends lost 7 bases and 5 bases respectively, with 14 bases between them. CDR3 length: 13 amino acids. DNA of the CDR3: TGTGCCAGCACGCGGGACCTTTGGGAGACCCAGTACTTC. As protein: CASTRDLWETQYF.

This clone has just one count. CDR3: CASRERGGADTQYF. The CDR3 region has the DNA TGTGCCAGCAGGGAGCGGGGGGGCGCAGATACGCAGTATTTT. The J gene is TRBJ2-3, the V gene TRBV5-4; TRBD2 matches at 10 bases. Trimming at V came to 5 bases and at J to 4 bases, leaving 4 bases not matched to a gene. Germline assignment: CDR1 SGHNT and CDR2 YYREEE (reference sequence). CDR3 length: 14 residues.